The 23 T cell receptor beta chains given below trace back to one sample, sequenced in a study of PD-L1 blockade in urothelial cancer. The data were produced by immunoSEQ multiplex PCR, yet TCRdb's version contains in-frame clones alone and is incomplete. Of tens of thousands of clones listed, roughly 82% are singletons. Material: PBMCs, obtained around atezolizumab (anti-PD-L1) treatment. The receptors derive from a man in his 70s with urothelial cancer.

The gene calls are TRBV4-1 and TRBJ2-7; possibly TRBD2 for D (5 bases). The CDR3 has 17 amino acids. Germline-derived CDR1 and CDR2 are MGHRA and YSYEKL. The V end was cut by 4 bases, the J end by 0 bases, with 19 bases between. The CDR3 region is CASSPGPGAASSYEQYF. In DNA, the CDR3 is TGCGCCAGCAGCCCAGGTCCCGGAGCGGCCAGCTCCTACGAGCAGTACTTC.

The genes are TRBV5-8 and TRBJ2-5, with 7 bases matching TRBD2. Germline CDR1 is SGHTS and CDR2 is YDEGEE. The CDR3 runs 15 residues. After removal of 0 bases from V and 7 bases from J, the junction contained 9 bases not matched to a gene. The CDR3 sequence is CASSLAAGGFGTQYF. The CDR3 DNA sequence: TGTGCCAGCAGCTTGGCCGCCGGGGGGTTTGGGACCCAGTACTTC. Filled out from reference TRBV5-8 and TRBJ2-5, the complete variable domain reads EAGVTQSPTHLIKTRGQQATLRCSPISGHTSVYWYQQALGLGLQFLLWYDEGEERNRGNFPPRFSGRQFPNYSSELNVNALELEDSALYLCASSLAAGGFGTQYFGPGTRLLVL.

The rearrangement uses TRBV9 and TRBJ2-7; 10 positions match TRBD2. The germline V gene has CDR1 SGDLS and CDR2 YYNGEE. The CDR3 contains 14 residues. The V gene end was trimmed by 4 bases and the J gene end by 1 base; junction bases not matched to a gene: 2. The CDR3 DNA sequence: TGTGCCAGCAGCTATAGCGGGGGGTCCTACGAGCAGTACTTC. This sequence encodes CASSYSGGSYEQYF.

The chain joins TRBV2 to TRBJ1-4, with D uncertain. CDR1 is SNHLY and CDR2 is FYNNEI in the germline V gene. The germline V and J ends were trimmed by 5 bases and 8 bases, with 15 bases remaining between them. This CDR3 contains 14 residues. CDR3 sequence reads: CASSMTSQREKLFF. Here the CDR3 DNA reads TGTGCCAGCAGTATGACATCTCAAAGGGAAAAACTGTTTTTT.

This clone was found once. The chain joins TRBV6-5 to TRBJ1-1, with a possible D match to TRBD1 (5 bases). CDR1 is MNHEY, CDR2 SVGAGI, per germline. V lost 2 bases, J lost 3 bases, and 7 bases lay in between. The CDR3 runs to 13 residues. The CDR3 here is CASSYGAYTEAFF. The CDR3 region has the DNA TGTGCCAGCAGTTACGGGGCCTACACTGAAGCTTTCTTT.

The chain joins TRBV5-6 to TRBJ2-3, with 11 bases aligning to TRBD2. The CDR3 spans 15 residues. Germline CDR1 and CDR2: SGHDT and YYEEEE. Germline trimming cut 4 bases from V and 2 bases from J; bases unmatched to any gene: 3. DNA for the CDR3: TGTGCCAGCAGCAAGGGACTAGCGGACACAGATACGCAGTATTTT. Encoded protein: CASSKGLADTDTQYF.

This clone appeared a few times. The V and J genes are TRBV18 and TRBJ1-1; no reliable D call. The germline V gene encodes CDR1 KGHSH and CDR2 LQKENI. The V gene lost 5 bases and the J gene lost 1 base, with 5 bases spanning the gap. The CDR3 consists of 12 residues. The chain's CDR3 is CASSEQNTEAFF. The DNA for the CDR3 is TGTGCCAGCTCAGAGCAGAACACTGAAGCTTTCTTT.

The V gene is TRBV10-2, the J gene TRBJ2-7, with TRBD2 matching over 9 bases. Germline V gene sequence: CDR1 WSHSY, CDR2 SAAADI. The CDR3 covers 17 residues. After removal of 6 bases from V and 4 bases from J, the junction contained 16 bases not matched to a gene. The CDR3 loop reads CASRGGPISGGLYEQYF. CDR3 DNA sequence: TGCGCCAGCAGAGGGGGACCCATTAGCGGGGGACTTTACGAGCAGTACTTC.

The chain uses TRBV2 and TRBJ2-3; possibly TRBD1 for D (6 bases). V was trimmed by 4 bases and J by 5 bases, leaving 13 bases between them. The CDR3 is 14 residues long. CDR1 and CDR2 from the germline V gene are SNHLY and FYNNEI. CDR3 DNA sequence: TGTGCCAGCAGTGCCTTCGACAGGAGAGATACGCAGTATTTT. Its protein product is CASSAFDRRDTQYF.

This sequence joins TRBV19 and TRBJ1-1; TRBD1 matches at 7 bases. Looked up from germline, CDR1 is LNHDA and CDR2 is SQIVND (reference sequence). Unmatched junction bases numbered 5, after V lost 0 bases and J lost 4 bases. The CDR3 covers 15 residues. The CDR3 nucleotides read TGTGCCAGTAGTATAGATGGAGACAGGGCCACTGAAGCTTTCTTT. Amino acids: CASSIDGDRATEAFF. The full variable domain, rest sourced from reference TRBV19 and TRBJ1-1, is DGGITQSPKYLFRKEGQNVTLSCEQNLNHDAMYWYRQDPGQGLRLIYYSQIVNDFQKGDIAEGYSVSREKKESFPLTVTSAQKNPTAFYLCASSIDGDRATEAFFGQGTRLTVV.

The gene calls are TRBV5-4 and TRBJ2-7, with 11 bases lining up with TRBD2. Germline values: CDR1 SGHNT, CDR2 YYREEE (reference sequence). J lost 6 bases, V lost 3 bases, and 11 bases had no gene match. CDR3 length: 16 amino acids. CDR3 sequence reads: CASSSPTSGRPGEQYF. The CDR3 region has the DNA TGTGCCAGCAGCTCTCCTACTAGCGGGAGACCTGGCGAGCAGTACTTC.

The gene calls are TRBV6-5 and TRBJ2-5; tentative D call: TRBD1 (6 bases). V lost 1 base, J lost 3 bases, and 9 bases lay in between. CDR3 length: 14 amino acids. Germline V gives CDR1 MNHEY, CDR2 SVGAGI. In nucleotides, the CDR3 is TGTGCCAGCAGTTACTACAGGGATAAAGAGACCCAGTACTTC. This codes for CASSYYRDKETQYF.

V gene TRBV19 combines with J gene TRBJ2-7; TRBD1 matches at 7 bases. This CDR3 contains 15 residues. The junction had 14 bases not matched to a gene; V was cut back by 5 bases and J by 7 bases. CDR1 and CDR2 (germline): LNHDA, SQIVND (reference sequence). The DNA of the CDR3 is TGTGCCAGTAGTCCACGACAGGGTGGGATCGGGGAGCAGTACTTC. Translating gives CASSPRQGGIGEQYF.

This clone was counted once. The J gene is TRBJ1-5, the V gene TRBV19; D may be TRBD1 (5 bases). The CDR3 has 17 residues. Germline V gene sequence: CDR1 LNHDA, CDR2 SQIVND (reference sequence). The germline V and J ends were trimmed by 5 bases and 1 base, with 18 bases remaining between them. The CDR3 region has the DNA TGTGCCAGTAGTTCACGACCCAGGGTTGGGAGCAATCAGCCCCAGCATTTT. Amino acid sequence: CASSSRPRVGSNQPQHF.

This rearrangement joins TRBV5-1 to TRBJ2-3, with 8 bases aligning to TRBD2. Looked up from germline, CDR1 is SGHRS and CDR2 is YFSETQ. CDR3 length: 15 amino acids. The trim removed 4 bases at V and 8 bases at J, leaving 12 bases unmatched. CDR3 loop: CASSPTSERGGTQYF. In DNA form, the CDR3 reads TGCGCCAGCAGCCCGACTAGCGAGAGAGGAGGTACGCAGTATTTT.

The chain is built from TRBV13 and TRBJ1-1, with D perhaps TRBD1 (6 bases). Per germline, CDR1 PRHDT and CDR2 FYEKMQ (reference sequence). This CDR3 spans 15 amino acids. Trimming stripped 4 bases from V and 1 base from J, with 13 bases between. CDR3 nucleotide sequence: TGTGCCAGCAGCTCCCTAGGACAGCCGAACACTGAAGCTTTCTTT. This codes for CASSSLGQPNTEAFF.

The chain employs TRBV6-6 and TRBJ2-3; TRBD2 matches 10 bases. Germline V gene sequence: CDR1 MNHNY, CDR2 SVGAGI (reference sequence). The CDR3 is made up of 14 amino acids. J lost 2 bases, V lost 6 bases, and 2 bases had no gene match. This CDR3 is CASSGLAVTDTQYF. CDR3 nucleotides: TGTGCCAGCAGCGGACTAGCGGTCACAGATACGCAGTATTTT.

The V and J genes are TRBV11-2 and TRBJ2-1; TRBD2 might be the D (6 bases). V was cut by 2 bases and J by 4 bases, with 12 bases left in between. Per germline, CDR1 SGHAT and CDR2 FQNNGV. The CDR3 consists of 15 residues. In DNA form, the CDR3 reads TGTGCCAGCAGCTTACTGCCGGGAGCTTACAATGAGCAGTTCTTC. Its translation is CASSLLPGAYNEQFF.

The rearrangement links TRBV5-1 to TRBJ2-7; 7 nucleotides agree with TRBD1. The V gene end was trimmed by 2 bases and the J gene end by 3 bases; junction bases not matched to a gene: 5. Germline V gene sequence: CDR1 SGHRS, CDR2 YFSETQ. This CDR3 is 14 amino acids long. This CDR3 is CASSFEQGNYEQYF. CDR3 nucleotides: TGCGCCAGCAGCTTTGAACAGGGGAACTACGAGCAGTACTTC.

The count of this clone is one. The genes are TRBV13 and TRBJ1-2; tentatively, D is TRBD1 (5 bases). V was shortened by 0 bases and J by 8 bases, with 13 bases between the two germline ends. Germline V CDR1 and CDR2: PRHDT, FYEKMQ (reference sequence). This CDR3 has 14 residues. CDR3 bases: TGTGCCAGCAGCTTAGGCCAGGGACTGAGGGGCTACACCTTC. This encodes CASSLGQGLRGYTF.

The chain links TRBV9 to TRBJ2-7; 8 nucleotides match TRBD1. CDR1 and CDR2 from the germline V gene are SGDLS and YYNGEE. The CDR3 length is 16 residues. Trimming took 4 bases from V and 2 from J; bases not matched to a gene: 11. CDR3 sequence: CASSRQPGQATYEQYF. CDR3 sequence (DNA): TGTGCCAGCAGCCGTCAACCGGGACAGGCGACCTACGAGCAGTACTTC.

The chain employs TRBV9 and TRBJ1-1; TRBD1 might be the D (5 bases). Per the germline V gene, CDR1 is SGDLS and CDR2 is YYNGEE. V was clipped by 0 bases and J by 4 bases, with 13 bases between them. There are 15 residues in the CDR3. The CDR3 sequence is CASSVDGNRGTEAFF. In nucleotides, the CDR3 is TGTGCCAGCAGCGTAGATGGCAATAGGGGCACTGAAGCTTTCTTT.

The J gene is TRBJ1-2, the V gene TRBV29-1; D gene ambiguous. The CDR3 totals 14 residues. V dropped 4 bases and J dropped 0 bases, with 12 bases sitting between them. CDR1 is SQVTM, CDR2 ANQGSEA, per germline. CDR3 DNA sequence: TGCAGCGTTGCTGAGGCGAAAACTAACTATGGCTACACCTTC. Its translation: CSVAEAKTNYGYTF.